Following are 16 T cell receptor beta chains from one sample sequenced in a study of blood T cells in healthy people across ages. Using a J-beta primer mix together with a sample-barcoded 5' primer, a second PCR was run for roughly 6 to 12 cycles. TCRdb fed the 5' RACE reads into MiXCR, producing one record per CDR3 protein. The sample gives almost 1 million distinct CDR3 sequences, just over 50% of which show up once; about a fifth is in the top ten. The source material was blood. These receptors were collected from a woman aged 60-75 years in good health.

This chain's CDR3 is CASAAGRADTQYF. CDR3 in DNA: TGTGCCAGTGCCGCAGGGAGGGCAGATACGCAGTATTTT. J is TRBJ2-3 and V is TRBV27; TRBD2 agrees at 7 bases. Losses at the gene ends were 9 bases for V and 4 bases for J; bases not matched to a gene: 7. The CDR3 spans 13 residues. Germline V gene lookup returns CDR1 MNHEY and CDR2 SMNVEV (reference sequence).

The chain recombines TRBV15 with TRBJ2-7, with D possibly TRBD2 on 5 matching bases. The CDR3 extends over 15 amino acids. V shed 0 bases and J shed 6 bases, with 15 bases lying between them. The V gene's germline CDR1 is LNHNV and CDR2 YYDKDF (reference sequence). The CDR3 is CATSRDHGNDCEQYF. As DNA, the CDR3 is TGTGCCACCAGCAGAGATCACGGGAATGACTGCGAGCAGTACTTC.

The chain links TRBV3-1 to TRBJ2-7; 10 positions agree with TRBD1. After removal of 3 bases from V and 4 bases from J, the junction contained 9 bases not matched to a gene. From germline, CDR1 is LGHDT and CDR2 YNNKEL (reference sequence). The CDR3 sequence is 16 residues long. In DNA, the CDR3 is TGTGCCAGCAGCCAGTCCGAGCCGGGACAGGGGTACGAGCAGTACTTC. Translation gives CASSQSEPGQGYEQYF.

CDR3 amino acids: CASSPRVGDTGELFF. CDR3 nucleotides: TGTGCCAGCTCACCACGCGTGGGGGACACCGGGGAGCTGTTTTTT. The chain links TRBV18 to TRBJ2-2; the D gene could be TRBD1 or TRBD2 (5 bases each). The CDR3 contains 15 residues. Germline values: CDR1 KGHSH, CDR2 LQKENI. V lost 1 base and J 3 bases, leaving 9 bases between the germline ends.

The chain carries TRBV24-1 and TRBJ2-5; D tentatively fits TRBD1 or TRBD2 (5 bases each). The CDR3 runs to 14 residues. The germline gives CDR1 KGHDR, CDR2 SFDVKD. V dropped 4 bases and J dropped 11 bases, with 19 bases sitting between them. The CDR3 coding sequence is TGTGCCACCAGTGACCGCGGACTGGACAATGAGCAGTACTTC. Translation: CATSDRGLDNEQYF.

Here the CDR3 DNA reads TGTGCCAGCACTGCGGTAGCGCCCCACAATGAGCAGTTCTTC. Its protein product is CASTAVAPHNEQFF. The genes are TRBV27 and TRBJ2-1; D possibly corresponds to TRBD2 (5 bases). Deletions cut 7 bases from V and 5 bases from J, with 15 bases between. Germline assignment: CDR1 MNHEY and CDR2 SMNVEV (reference sequence). This CDR3 comprises 14 residues.

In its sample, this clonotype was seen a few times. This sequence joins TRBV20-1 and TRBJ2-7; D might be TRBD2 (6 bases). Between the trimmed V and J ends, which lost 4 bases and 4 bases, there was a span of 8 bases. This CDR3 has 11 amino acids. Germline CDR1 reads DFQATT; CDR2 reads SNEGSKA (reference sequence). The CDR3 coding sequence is TGCAGTGCTATACGGGGGTACGAGCAGTACTTC. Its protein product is CSAIRGYEQYF.

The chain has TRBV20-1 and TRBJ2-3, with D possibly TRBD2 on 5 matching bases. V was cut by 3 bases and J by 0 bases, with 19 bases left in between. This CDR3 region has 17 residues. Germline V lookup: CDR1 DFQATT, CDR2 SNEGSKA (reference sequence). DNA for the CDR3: TGCAGTGCTAGGGGTGCGAGGGAGAAGCAGAGCACAGATACGCAGTATTTT. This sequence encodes CSARGAREKQSTDTQYF.

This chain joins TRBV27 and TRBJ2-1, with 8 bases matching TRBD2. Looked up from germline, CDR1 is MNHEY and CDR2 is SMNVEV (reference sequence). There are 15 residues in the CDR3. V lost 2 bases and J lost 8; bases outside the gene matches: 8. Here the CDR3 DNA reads TGTGCCAGCAGTTTAGGGGCTAGCGGGTGGGATGAGCAGTTCTTC. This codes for CASSLGASGWDEQFF.

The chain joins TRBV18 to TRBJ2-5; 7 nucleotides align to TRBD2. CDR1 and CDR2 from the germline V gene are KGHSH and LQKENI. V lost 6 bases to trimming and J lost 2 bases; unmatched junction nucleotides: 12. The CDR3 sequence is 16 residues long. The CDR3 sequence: CASSPGGSGLQETQYF. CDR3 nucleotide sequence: TGTGCCAGCTCCCCCGGTGGTAGCGGGCTTCAAGAGACCCAGTACTTC.

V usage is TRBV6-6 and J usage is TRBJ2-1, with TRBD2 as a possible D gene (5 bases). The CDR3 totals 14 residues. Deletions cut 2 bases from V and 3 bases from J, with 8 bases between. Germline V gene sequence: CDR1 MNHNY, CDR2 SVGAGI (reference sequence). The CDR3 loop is CASSYISDYNEQFF. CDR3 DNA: TGTGCCAGCAGTTACATTAGCGACTACAATGAGCAGTTCTTC.

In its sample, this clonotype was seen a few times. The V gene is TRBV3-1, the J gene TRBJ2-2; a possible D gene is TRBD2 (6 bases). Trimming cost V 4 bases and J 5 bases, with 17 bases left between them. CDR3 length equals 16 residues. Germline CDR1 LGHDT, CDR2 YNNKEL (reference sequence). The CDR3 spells CASSPSGGLSTGELFF. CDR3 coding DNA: TGTGCCAGCAGCCCGTCCGGAGGGCTATCGACCGGGGAGCTGTTTTTT.

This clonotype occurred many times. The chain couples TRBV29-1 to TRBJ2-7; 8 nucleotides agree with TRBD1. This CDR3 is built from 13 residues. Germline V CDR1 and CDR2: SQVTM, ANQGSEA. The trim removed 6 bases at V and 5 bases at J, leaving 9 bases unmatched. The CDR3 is CSVAGQEMNEQYF. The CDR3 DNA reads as TGCAGCGTCGCGGGACAGGAAATGAACGAGCAGTACTTC.

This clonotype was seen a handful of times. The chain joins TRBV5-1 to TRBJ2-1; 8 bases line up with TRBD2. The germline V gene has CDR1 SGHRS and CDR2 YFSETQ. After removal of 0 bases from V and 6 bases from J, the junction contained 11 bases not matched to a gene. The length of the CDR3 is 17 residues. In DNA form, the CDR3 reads TGCGCCAGCAGCTTGGTTCGGGAGGGATATAACCTCAATGAGCAGTTCTTC. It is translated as CASSLVREGYNLNEQFF.

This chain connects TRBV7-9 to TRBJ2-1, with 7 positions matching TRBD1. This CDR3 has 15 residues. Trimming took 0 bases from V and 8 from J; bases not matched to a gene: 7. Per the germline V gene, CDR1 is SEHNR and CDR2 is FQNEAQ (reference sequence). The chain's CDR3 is CASSLARGGWDEQFF. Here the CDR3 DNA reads TGTGCCAGCAGCTTAGCGCGAGGGGGCTGGGATGAGCAGTTCTTC.

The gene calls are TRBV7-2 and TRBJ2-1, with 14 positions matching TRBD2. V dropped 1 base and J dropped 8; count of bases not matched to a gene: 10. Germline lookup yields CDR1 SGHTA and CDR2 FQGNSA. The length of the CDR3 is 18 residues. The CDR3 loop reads CASSLVVGTSGSGDEQFF. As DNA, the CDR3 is TGTGCCAGCAGCTTAGTGGTGGGGACTAGCGGGAGCGGTGATGAGCAGTTCTTC.